One and the same sample provided the 4 T cell receptor beta chains below, sequenced in a study of chemoradiotherapy in HPV16-positive cancers. TCRdb's copy holds only in-frame clones and misses some; the assay was immunoSEQ multiplex PCR. The data show under 5,500 clones, around two thirds seen once. The sample consisted of tumor tissue, taken from a patient who underwent chemoradiotherapy. The receptors shown here come from a human donor with HPV-associated anogenital cancer.

Worth noting for this clone: The sample carries other DNA sequences with the same CDR3. The chain carries TRBV7-9 and TRBJ1-1, with no clear D. Germline-derived CDR1 and CDR2 are SEHNR and FQNEAQ (reference sequence). The CDR3 is 11 amino acids. V was clipped by 5 bases and J by 4 bases, with 5 bases between them. The CDR3 DNA sequence: TGTGCCAGCAGCCCTACCACTGAAGCTTTCTTT. Translation: CASSPTTEAFF.

This clone was observed a single time. The chain is built from TRBV28 and TRBJ1-5; D gene ambiguous. This CDR3 has 17 residues. V dropped 6 bases and J dropped 6 bases, with 24 bases sitting between them. The germline V gene has CDR1 MDHEN and CDR2 SYDVKM. The CDR3 DNA sequence: TGTGCCAGCAGCGCAGTAAAGGAGGGTGAGGTTGGTCAGCCCCAGCATTTT. It encodes CASSAVKEGEVGQPQHF.

The chain has TRBV5-1 and TRBJ2-1, with D perhaps matching TRBD2 (6 bases). With 0 bases removed from V and 2 bases from J, the gap between germline ends came to 12 bases. The CDR3 runs 16 residues. Germline CDR1 SGHRS, CDR2 YFSETQ. CDR3 residues: CASSLAGGNTYNEQFF. The CDR3 DNA follows: TGCGCCAGCAGCTTGGCTGGCGGGAACACCTACAATGAGCAGTTCTTC.

V gene TRBV11-1 combines with J gene TRBJ2-1; D is unresolved. There are 15 residues in the CDR3. Trimming removed 2 bases from V and 7 bases from J, with 15 bases in between. From germline, CDR1 is SGHAT and CDR2 FQDESV (reference sequence). For the CDR3, the DNA is TGTGCCAGCAGCTTACGTGGCGGAGTGGAAAATGAGCAGTTCTTC. This translates into CASSLRGGVENEQFF.